The T cell receptor (beta chain) described here comes from a study of tumor-infiltrating lymphocytes in localized non-small cell lung cancer (TCRdb year 2021). Background on the whole study: Patients whose samples were collected after neoadjuvant chemotherapy, as well as both smokers and never-smokers and several histologies, were included in the cohort. The same patients underwent several integrated assays, with TCR sequencing performed together with flow cytometry, multiplex immunofluorescence, RNA-seq, exome sequencing and proteomics. The overall ICON cohort was composed of 150 surgical patients with localized non-small cell lung cancer whose tumors were resected. A total of under 65 patients were part of the paired comparison of immunoSEQ T-cell fraction between tumor and uninvolved lung. Each patient provided resected tumor tissue plus uninvolved lung tissue from the same patient, with the uninvolved lung tissue described as non-adjacent to the tumor. Broader findings and caveats from the paper: No association of tumor T-cell fraction from TCR sequencing with recurrence-free survival was found (p = 0.61). Because different pieces of the same tissue were used for different assays, technical variation could not be separated from intratumor heterogeneity. Higher T cell infiltration in tumors than in uninvolved lung tissue was supported by TCRbeta sequencing, consistent with immunofluorescence CD3 counts. No difference in TCR-derived T-cell fraction was observed between the flow cytometry-defined immunotypes IM1 (good prognosis) and IM2 (poor prognosis). Assay coverage differed among patients according to how much tissue was available, so only a subset of the cohort had TCR sequencing.

Patient enrollment in ICON started in the first half of 2016, and the final patient was enrolled in late 2018. A subcohort of some 77 patients provided fresh tumor and matched uninvolved tissue for in-depth immune analyses, with TCR sequencing among those analyses. TCR sequencing was performed on DNA isolated from bulk tissue, without cell sorting. This clone appeared a single time. Its antigen remains undetermined. Base qualities were left out, and no much larger clone turns up one base away. Looking up the germline V gene yields CDR1 ENHRY and CDR2 SYGVKD. The cysteine opens and the phenylalanine closes a CDR3 of 13 amino acids. Only the CDR3 portion is preserved as DNA: 39 bases, with reading frame beginning at the first base. V and J lose 5 bases and 4 bases, and a span of 11 bases separates them. The T-cell fraction in tumor and uninvolved lung tissue was provided by TCR sequencing with the immunoSEQ assay. On the authors' methods: For survival analysis, patients were split into high (upper tertile) and low (lower two tertiles) T-cell fraction groups and compared by log-rank test. A signed-rank test was used to check for differences in T-cell fraction between paired tumor and uninvolved lung. The clones in this table, taken by TCRdb from immuneACCESS, are in-frame only. Not every clone is retained; where verified, under half of the shortfall comes from an unresolved V gene, and the cause of the rest is unknown. V and J calls plus clone size are reproduced from that table; the DNA served to infer D and trimming. The sample yields tens of thousands of clones; 80% to 90% were counted once. Clones ranked in the top ten supply about 1.9% of the sample.

This chain joins TRBV10-3 to TRBJ1-2; the D gene cannot be named for sure. The sequence was obtained from a human donor with non-small cell lung cancer. Sequenced material: lung tumor tissue. The DNA sequence is as follows: TGTGCCATCAGTACGGAGGTGGGCTATGGCTACACCTTC. Protein translation: CAISTEVGYGYTF.